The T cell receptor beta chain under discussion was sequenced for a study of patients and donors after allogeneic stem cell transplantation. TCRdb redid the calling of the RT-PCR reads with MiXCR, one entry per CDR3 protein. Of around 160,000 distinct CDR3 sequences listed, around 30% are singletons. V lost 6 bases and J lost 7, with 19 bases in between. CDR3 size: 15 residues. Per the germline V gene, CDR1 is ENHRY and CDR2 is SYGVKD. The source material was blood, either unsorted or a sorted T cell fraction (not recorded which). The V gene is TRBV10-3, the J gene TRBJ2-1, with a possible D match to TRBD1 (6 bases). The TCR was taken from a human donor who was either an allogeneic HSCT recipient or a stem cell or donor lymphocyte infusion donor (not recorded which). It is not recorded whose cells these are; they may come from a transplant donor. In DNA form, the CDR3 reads TGTGCCATCAGAAGGACCGTCGCGAGGGGGAATGAGCAGTTCTTC. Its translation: CAIRRTVARGNEQFF.